Below are 3 T cell receptor beta chains sequenced from a single sample in a study of response to subunit inactivated influenza vaccine. TCRdb re-called the RT-PCR reads through MiXCR, storing one row per CDR3 protein. The sample has 150,000 to 200,000 distinct CDR3 sequences, less than 15% seen once; the top ten hold about 31%. These data also formed part of another study, on T cells expressing NK-cell markers. From that study: For TCR beta, cDNA was produced by 5'RACE template switching with UMIs.

This specimen was CD8+ T cells sorted from PBMCs, taken roughly 13 days after vaccination. These receptors were obtained from a man aged 45 to 65 who received an inactivated influenza vaccine.

This chain joins TRBV5-1 and TRBJ2-2, with a possible D match to TRBD1 (5 bases). The germline V gene encodes CDR1 SGHRS and CDR2 YFSETQ. V lost 3 bases, J lost 7 bases, and 16 bases lay in between. CDR3 size: 15 residues. The CDR3 DNA reads TGCGCCAGCAGCTACCAAGGGGCGGTCGACGGGGAGCTGTTTTTT. Residues: CASSYQGAVDGELFF.

The sample holds a few counts of this clonotype. V and J are TRBV12-3 or TRBV12-4 and TRBJ2-1, with D hard to call. The V end lost 8 bases, the J end lost 0 bases, and 14 bases lay between the germline ends. The CDR3 is 15 amino acids. CDR3 sequence reads: CASALWASSYNEQFF. CDR3 in DNA: TGTGCCAGCGCTCTCTGGGCGAGCTCCTACAATGAGCAGTTCTTC.

There are a few counts of this clonotype. The V gene is TRBV12-3 or TRBV12-4, the J gene TRBJ2-7; a possible D gene is TRBD1 (6 bases). V was cut by 6 bases and J by 2 bases, with 17 bases left in between. The CDR3 is made up of 15 amino acids. Here the CDR3 reads CASSVVQGRPYEQYF. Here the CDR3 DNA reads TGTGCCAGCAGCGTAGTACAGGGACGACCCTACGAGCAGTACTTC.